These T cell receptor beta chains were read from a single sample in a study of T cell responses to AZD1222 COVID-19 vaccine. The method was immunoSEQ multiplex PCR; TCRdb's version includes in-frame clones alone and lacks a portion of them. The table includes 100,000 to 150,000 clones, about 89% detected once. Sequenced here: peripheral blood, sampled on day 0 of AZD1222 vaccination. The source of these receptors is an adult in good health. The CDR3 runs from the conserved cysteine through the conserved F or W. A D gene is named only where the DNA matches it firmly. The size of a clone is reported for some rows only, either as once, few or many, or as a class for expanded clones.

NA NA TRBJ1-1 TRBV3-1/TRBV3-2 CASSHIGAAGTEAFF TGTGCCAGCAGCCATATTGGGGCCGCAGGGACTGAAGCTTTCTTT
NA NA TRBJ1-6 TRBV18 CASSRDGRGNSPLHF TGTGCCAGCTCACGAGATGGCCGGGGTAATTCACCCCTCCACTTT
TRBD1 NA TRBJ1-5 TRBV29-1 CSVETGVGQPQHF TGCAGCGTCGAGACAGGGGTGGGTCAGCCCCAGCATTTT
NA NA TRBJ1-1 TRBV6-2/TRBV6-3 CASSGLSGMNTEAFF TGTGCCAGCAGTGGGCTCAGTGGCATGAACACTGAAGCTTTCTTT
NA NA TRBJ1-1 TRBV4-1 CASSQGQGSTEAFF TGCGCCAGCAGCCAAGGCCAGGGGAGCACTGAAGCTTTCTTT
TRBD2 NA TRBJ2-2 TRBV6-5 CASSPGGGNTGELFF TGTGCCAGCAGTCCGGGAGGAGGAAACACCGGGGAGCTGTTTTTT
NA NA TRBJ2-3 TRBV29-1 CSVGPDGRTDTQYF TGCAGCGTGGGGCCGGATGGGCGCACAGATACGCAGTATTTT
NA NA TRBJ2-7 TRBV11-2 CASSPGPHLKISGEQYF TGTGCCAGCAGCCCGGGCCCTCACTTAAAGATTTCTGGCGAGCAGTACTTC
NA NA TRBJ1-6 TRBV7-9 CASSFVGSYNSPLHF TGTGCCAGCAGCTTTGTCGGCTCCTATAATTCACCCCTCCACTTT
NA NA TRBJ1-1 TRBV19 CASSKQGWDTEAFF TGTGCCAGTAGTAAACAGGGATGGGACACTGAAGCTTTCTTT
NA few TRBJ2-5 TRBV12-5 CASGYGVQETQYF TGTGCTAGTGGTTACGGCGTCCAAGAGACCCAGTACTTC
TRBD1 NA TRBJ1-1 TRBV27 CASSLRGTGTGGTEAFF TGTGCCAGCAGTTTACGGGGAACCGGGACAGGGGGGACTGAAGCTTTCTTT
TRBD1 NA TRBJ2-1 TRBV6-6 CASSPQRLGGGYRYNEQFF TGTGCCAGCAGTCCCCAAAGGCTAGGGGGCGGATACCGATACAATGAGCAGTTCTTC
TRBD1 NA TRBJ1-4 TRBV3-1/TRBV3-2 CASSPRQDRGGTNEKLFF TGTGCCAGCAGCCCCCGTCAGGACAGGGGCGGTACTAATGAAAAACTGTTTTTT
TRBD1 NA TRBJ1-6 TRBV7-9 CASSYSDRANSPLHF TGTGCCAGCAGCTACTCTGACAGGGCGAATTCACCCCTCCACTTT
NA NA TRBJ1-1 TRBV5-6 CAVSKINTEAFF TGTGCAGTCTCTAAGATAAACACTGAAGCTTTCTTT
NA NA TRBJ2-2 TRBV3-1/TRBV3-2 CASSSSWGVEELFF TGTGCCAGCAGCTCCAGCTGGGGGGTCGAGGAGCTGTTTTTT
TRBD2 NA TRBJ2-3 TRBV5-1 CASSLGLAGGAGTDTQYF TGCGCCAGCAGCTTGGGGCTAGCGGGGGGCGCTGGCACAGATACGCAGTATTTT
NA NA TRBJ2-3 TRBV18 CASSPETQTYF TGTGCCAGCTCACCAGAAACCCAAACGTATTTT
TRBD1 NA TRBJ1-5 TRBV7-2 CASSLDRGQPQHF TGTGCCAGCAGCCTAGACAGGGGCCAGCCCCAGCATTTT
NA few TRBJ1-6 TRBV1 CTSSQDEGGNSPLHF TGCACCAGCAGCCAAGATGAGGGGGGCAATTCACCCCTCCACTTT
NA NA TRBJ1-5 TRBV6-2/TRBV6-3 CASSDLGPQHF TGTGCCAGCAGTGACTTAGGGCCCCAGCATTTT
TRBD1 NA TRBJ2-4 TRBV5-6 CASSLESGTGMGAKNIQYF TGTGCCAGCAGCTTGGAATCTGGGACAGGGATGGGCGCCAAAAACATTCAGTACTTC
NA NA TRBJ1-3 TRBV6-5 CASTETYSGNTIYF TGTGCCAGCACGGAAACCTACTCTGGAAACACCATATATTTT
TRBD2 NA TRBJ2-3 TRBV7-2 CASSLGGSGGAWADTQYF TGTGCCAGCAGCTTAGGAGGTAGCGGGGGGGCATGGGCAGATACGCAGTATTTT
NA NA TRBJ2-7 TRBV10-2 CASSLNYEQYF TGCGCCAGCAGTCTAAACTACGAGCAGTACTTC
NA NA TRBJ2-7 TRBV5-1 CASSLDRSYEQYF TGCGCCAGCAGCTTGGACAGGTCCTACGAGCAGTACTTC
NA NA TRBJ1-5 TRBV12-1 CASPPGQVHQPQHF TGTGCCAGCCCCCCGGGACAGGTCCATCAGCCCCAGCATTTT
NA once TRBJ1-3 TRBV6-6 CASSYYPQGNTIYF TGTGCCAGCAGTTACTACCCCCAGGGAAACACCATATATTTT
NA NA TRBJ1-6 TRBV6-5 CASSSPTLGSPLHF TGTGCCAGCAGCTCTCCGACCCTGGGGTCACCCCTCCACTTT
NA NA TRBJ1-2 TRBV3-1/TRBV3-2 CASSQFRETDYGYTF TGTGCCAGCAGCCAGTTCAGGGAGACGGACTATGGCTACACCTTC
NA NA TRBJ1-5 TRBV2 CASSFDSNQPQHF TGTGCCAGCAGTTTCGATAGCAATCAGCCCCAGCATTTT
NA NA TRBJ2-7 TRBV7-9 CASSSLVLGRRNEQYF TGTGCCAGCAGCTCGCTAGTTTTAGGGAGGAGGAACGAGCAGTACTTC
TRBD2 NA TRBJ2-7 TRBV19 CASSMPSGGTYEQYF TGTGCCAGTAGTATGCCCAGCGGGGGGACCTACGAGCAGTACTTC
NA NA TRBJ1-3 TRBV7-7 CASSLTANSGNTIYF TGTGCCAGCAGCCTCACCGCGAACTCTGGAAACACCATATATTTT
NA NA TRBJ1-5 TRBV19 CATGTGSNQPQHF TGTGCCACCGGCACAGGGAGCAATCAGCCCCAGCATTTT
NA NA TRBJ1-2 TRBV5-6 CASSLVDSAYGYTF TGTGCCAGCAGCTTGGTTGACAGTGCCTATGGCTACACCTTC
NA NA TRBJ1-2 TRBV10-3 CAISESSGALGYTF TGTGCCATCAGTGAGTCGTCGGGGGCATTAGGCTACACCTTC
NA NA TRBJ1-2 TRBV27 CASSSTRHGYTF TGTGCCAGCAGTTCTACTAGACATGGCTACACCTTC
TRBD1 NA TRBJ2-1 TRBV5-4 CASSRTGKNEQFF TGTGCCAGCAGCAGGACAGGGAAAAATGAGCAGTTCTTC
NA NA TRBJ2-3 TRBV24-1 CATSDLPGGPDTQYF TGTGCCACCAGTGATTTGCCCGGGGGCCCAGATACGCAGTATTTT
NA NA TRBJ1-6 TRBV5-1 CASSLEQYNSPLHF TGCGCCAGCAGCTTGGAACAGTATAATTCACCCCTCCACTTT
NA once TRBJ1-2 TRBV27 CASREREGREGNYGYTF TGTGCCAGCAGAGAAAGGGAGGGCAGGGAAGGAAACTATGGCTACACCTTC
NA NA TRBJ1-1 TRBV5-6 CASSTGLHEAFF TGTGCCAGCAGCACGGGACTCCATGAAGCTTTTTTT
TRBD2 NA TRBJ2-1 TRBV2 CASSEAGLAGGPLVNEQFF TGTGCCAGCAGTGAAGCGGGACTAGCGGGGGGCCCTCTCGTCAATGAGCAGTTCTTC
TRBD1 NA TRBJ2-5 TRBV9 CASMRDRFNQETQYF TGTGCCAGCATGAGGGACAGGTTTAACCAAGAGACCCAGTACTTC
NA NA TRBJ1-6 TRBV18 CASALPPNSPLHF TGTGCCAGCGCTTTGCCTCCTAATTCACCCCTCCACTTT
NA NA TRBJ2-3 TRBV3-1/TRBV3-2 CASTGTLGTDTQYF TGTGCCAGCACCGGGACACTCGGCACAGATACGCAGTATTTT
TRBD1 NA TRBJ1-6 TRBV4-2 CASGGPGQGRFDNSPLHF TGTGCCAGCGGAGGACCGGGACAGGGCAGATTCGATAATTCACCCCTCCACTTT
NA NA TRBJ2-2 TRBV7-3 CASSLPGASTGELFF TGTGCCAGCAGCTTGCCTGGCGCTAGCACCGGGGAGCTGTTTTTT
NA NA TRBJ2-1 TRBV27 CASSREGQAYNEQFF TGTGCCAGCAGCCGCGAGGGGCAGGCCTACAATGAGCAGTTCTTC
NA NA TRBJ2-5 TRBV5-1 CASSLIEGVETQYF TGCGCCAGCAGCTTGATCGAGGGCGTGGAGACCCAGTACTTC
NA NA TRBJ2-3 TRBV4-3 CASSQDWSLASSTDTQYF TGCGCCAGCAGCCAAGATTGGTCCCTGGCTTCTAGCACAGATACGCAGTATTTT
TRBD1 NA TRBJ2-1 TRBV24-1 CATSRGQGVNEQFF TGTGCCACCAGTAGGGGACAGGGGGTAAATGAGCAGTTCTTC
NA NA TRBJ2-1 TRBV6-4 CASSDNRAVGDNEQFF TGTGCCAGCAGTGACAATCGAGCGGTGGGAGACAATGAGCAGTTCTTC
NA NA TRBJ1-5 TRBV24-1 CATSDIKGHSNQPQHF TGTGCCACCAGTGATATAAAGGGCCATAGCAATCAGCCCCAGCATTTT
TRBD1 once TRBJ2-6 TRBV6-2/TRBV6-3 CASSKPGTGYSGANVLTF TGTGCCAGCAGCAAACCCGGGACAGGGTACTCTGGGGCCAACGTCCTGACTTTC
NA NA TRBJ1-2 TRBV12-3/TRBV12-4 CASRPDSMSGYTF TGTGCCAGCAGACCAGACAGTATGAGTGGCTACACCTTC
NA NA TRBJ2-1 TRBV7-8 CASSYPTGALNEQFF TGTGCCAGCAGCTACCCGACGGGGGCGTTGAATGAGCAGTTCTTC
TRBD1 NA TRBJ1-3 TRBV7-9 CASSSTDRGTFSGNTIYF TGTGCCAGCAGCTCGACTGACAGGGGAACCTTCTCTGGAAACACCATATATTTT